This T cell receptor (beta chain) was sequenced for a study of OX40 agonist ivuxolimab in advanced cancers. Study in general: Ivuxolimab was delivered to patients intravenously every 2 weeks at doses spanning 0.01 to 10 mg/kg.

This clone has a single count. Germline V lookup: CDR1 LNHNV, CDR2 YYDKDF (reference sequence). The V segment lost 3 bases and the J segment 2 bases; nucleotides outside the gene matches: 0. The CDR3 covers 16 residues. The protocol was immunoSEQ multiplex PCR, while the TCRdb copy is restricted to in-frame clones and leaves out a portion. The sample yields 65,000 to 70,000 clones, about 80% seen once. The specimen comprised CD4+ or CD8+ T cells sorted from blood, sampled in a trial of the OX40 agonist ivuxolimab. This sequence was found in an adult with an advanced solid tumor such as melanoma, head and neck, liver or kidney cancer. The chain carries TRBV15 and TRBJ2-1; 14 bases align to TRBD2. The CDR3 reads CATSRGLAGAYNEQFF. DNA for the CDR3: TGTGCCACCAGCAGGGGACTAGCGGGAGCCTACAATGAGCAGTTCTTC.